Sequencing of this T cell receptor gamma chain was carried out in a study of Vδ1+ human thymocytes. Findings of the study overall: Many TRG clonotypes were shared between donors; TRD repertoires were essentially private. Thymic delta-chain repertoires held roughly 19% Vdelta2 sequences and few Vdelta3, despite high sort purity. Thymic TRG and TRD repertoires appeared highly polyclonal, with Gaussian CDR3 length distributions.

Sorted Vdelta1+ thymocytes were about 96% to 99.6% pure. Sequences come from RNA converted to cDNA by reverse transcription. CDR3 amplicons came from multiplex PCR with pooled V-gene forward and constant-region reverse primers. TCRdb reprocessed the multiplex PCR reads using CATT. This sample carries about 27,000 gamma-chain clones, 15% to 25% of them seen once, and the ten largest clones take 1.8%. This clone has just a few counts. Its antigen is unidentified. Other DNA sequences of this sample code for an identical CDR3. V trimming: 4 bases; J trimming: 3 bases; junction bases outside the gene matches: 8. The germline gives CDR1 EGSTGY, CDR2 YDSYTSSV. The CDR3 extends over 15 amino acids.

The chain is built from TRGV4 and TRGJP2. Source material: Vdelta1+ gamma-delta thymocytes from the thymus. Subset defined: FACS-sorted CD3+ TCRalphabeta- TCRVdelta1+ TCRVdelta2- thymocytes. The sequence was obtained from a boy under two years old who had congenital heart surgery. CDR3 nucleotides: TGTGCCACCTGGGACGGGTTGGGTAGTGATTGGATCAAGACGTTT. This translates into CATWDGLGSDWIKTF.